This T cell receptor (beta chain) came from a study of blood T cells in healthy people across ages. It was with a sample-barcoded 5' primer and a J-beta primer mix that a second PCR of about 7 to 12 cycles was run. With 12 random nucleotides, a template-switch adaptor tagged each individual cDNA molecule. TCRdb analysed the 5' RACE reads with MiXCR anew, one entry per CDR3 protein. This table holds around 400,000 distinct CDR3 sequences, 52% found once. V was clipped by 3 bases and J by 6 bases, with 19 bases between them. The germline V gene encodes CDR1 WSHSY and CDR2 SAAADI. CDR3 size: 16 residues. There are many counts of this clonotype.

The chain joins TRBV10-2 to TRBJ2-3; D uncertain. The TCR comes from a man aged 60-69 years in good health. The sample comprised blood. The CDR3 bases are TGCGCCAGCAGTGATCCTCGAGGTAGTGGTAGCGATACGCAGTATTTT. This translates into CASSDPRGSGSDTQYF.